Each of the 21 T cell receptor beta chains below was sequenced from the same sample in a study of cytomegalovirus exposure and HLA in healthy donors. The primer mix had 60 Vbeta and 13 Jbeta primers. Assay: immunoSEQ multiplex PCR; the TCRdb copy retains only in-frame clones and omits some. The sample lists about 190,000 clones, roughly four fifths seen once, with approximately 3% in the top ten. Sequencing was performed on PBMCs. The receptors stem from a woman in her 30s in good health and CMV-seropositive.

This clone was observed once. J is TRBJ1-1 and V is TRBV6-1; D is possibly TRBD1 (5 bases). This CDR3 region has 14 residues. CDR1 and CDR2 from the germline V gene are MNHNS and SASEGT. With 3 bases removed from V and 0 bases from J, the gap between germline ends came to 8 bases. The CDR3 sequence: CASSDGGMNTEAFF. The CDR3 DNA sequence: TGTGCCAGCAGTGATGGGGGGATGAACACTGAAGCTTTCTTT.

V gene TRBV5-1 combines with J gene TRBJ1-1; 7 bases match TRBD1. This CDR3 spans 13 amino acids. The ends lost 4 bases at V and 8 bases at J; junction bases unmatched: 8. Germline-derived CDR1 and CDR2 are SGHRS and YFSETQ. CDR3 DNA sequence: TGCGCCAGCAGCCGCCCAGGACAGGCGGAAGCTTTCTTT. Its translation is CASSRPGQAEAFF.

This clone appeared a few times. The chain carries TRBV28 and TRBJ1-2; D is possibly TRBD1 (5 bases). Trimming cost V 8 bases and J 5 bases, with 18 bases left between them. There are 14 residues in the CDR3. Germline V gene data show CDR1 as MDHEN and CDR2 as SYDVKM. CDR3 in DNA: TGTGCCAGCCGTACCGGGACTTCACTTTATGGCTACACCTTC. Translated: CASRTGTSLYGYTF.

The genes are TRBV9 and TRBJ2-1; tentative D call: TRBD1 (6 bases). CDR3 size: 13 residues. Germline CDR1 reads SGDLS; CDR2 reads YYNGEE. Trimming cost V 0 bases and J 9 bases, with 10 bases left between them. The CDR3 here is CASSVDQGSEQFF. CDR3 nucleotide sequence: TGTGCCAGCAGCGTAGACCAGGGGAGTGAGCAGTTCTTC. The whole variable domain, filled in from reference TRBV9 and TRBJ2-1, reads DSGVTQTPKHLITATGQRVTLRCSPRSGDLSVYWYQQSLDQGLQFLIQYYNGEERAKGNILERFSAQQFPDLHSELNLSSLELGDSALYFCASSVDQGSEQFFGPGTRLTVL.

The genes are TRBV23-1 and TRBJ1-2; TRBD1 agrees at 10 bases. TRBV23-1 belongs to the ORF category, with a function that is uncertain. This CDR3 region has 16 residues. Trimming cost V 0 bases and J 8 bases; bases outside gene matches: 9. The CDR3 nucleotides are TGCGCCAGCAGTCAATCAGGGAAGACAGGGGGCAGGGGCTACACCTTC. Amino acid sequence: CASSQSGKTGGRGYTF.

The chain joins TRBV29-1 to TRBJ1-1; TRBD1 is a possible D gene (6 bases). The germline V and J ends were trimmed by 7 bases and 1 base, with 13 bases remaining between them. CDR3 length: 13 amino acids. Looked up from germline, CDR1 is SQVTM and CDR2 is ANQGSEA. Here the CDR3 reads CSGRQVGNTEAFF. The CDR3 nucleotides are TGCAGCGGCCGACAGGTTGGGAACACTGAAGCTTTCTTT.

This chain connects TRBV6-5 to TRBJ2-1; the match to TRBD1 covers 7 bases. CDR1 MNHEY and CDR2 SVGAGI come from the germline V gene. The CDR3 totals 13 residues. After removal of 7 bases from V and 4 bases from J, the junction contained 4 bases not matched to a gene. Written as DNA, the CDR3 is TGTGCCAGCATCCGACAGGGTTACAATGAGCAGTTCTTC. It encodes CASIRQGYNEQFF.

As for this clone: The junction and the germline gene differ at one end; a read error may be behind it. The chain joins TRBV7-9 to TRBJ2-1, with D perhaps matching TRBD2 (6 bases). This CDR3 is 13 amino acids long. The germline V gene encodes CDR1 SEHNR and CDR2 FQNEAQ (reference sequence). The DNA of the CDR3 is TGTACCAGCAGCTTACCAGGGAGGAATGAGCAGTTCTTC. Its translation: CTSSLPGRNEQFF.

The sample holds one count of this clone. The chain employs TRBV19 and TRBJ2-7; D is ambiguous. The CDR3 has 14 residues. Germline V CDR1 and CDR2: LNHDA, SQIVND (reference sequence). Trimming removed 5 bases at V and 1 base at J, with 12 bases between. The DNA of the CDR3 is TGTGCCAGTAGTCCTCCATCCCAGTCCTACGAGCAGTACTTC. Encoded protein: CASSPPSQSYEQYF.

This chain joins TRBV19 and TRBJ2-1, with a tentative D call TRBD1 (5 bases). V shed 7 bases and J shed 0 bases, with 7 bases lying between them. The V gene's germline CDR1 is LNHDA and CDR2 SQIVND (reference sequence). The CDR3 extends over 13 amino acids. CDR3 DNA sequence: TGTGCCAGTACCGACAGCTCCTACAATGAGCAGTTCTTC. Translating it yields CASTDSSYNEQFF.

This sequence joins TRBV6-6 and TRBJ1-1, with TRBD1 matching 10 bases. The CDR3 length is 15 residues. V trimming: 2 bases; J trimming: 2 bases; junction bases outside the gene matches: 2. Germline CDR1 reads MNHNY; CDR2 reads SVGAGI (reference sequence). For the CDR3, the DNA is TGTGCCAGCAGTTACGGGGACAGGGGCAACACTGAAGCTTTCTTT. Amino acid sequence: CASSYGDRGNTEAFF.

The chain recombines TRBV5-1 with TRBJ2-1; the match to TRBD2 covers 10 bases. The CDR3 sequence is 14 residues long. Germline CDR1 reads SGHRS; CDR2 reads YFSETQ. Unmatched junction bases numbered 5, after V lost 7 bases and J lost 4 bases. The CDR3 DNA follows: TGCGCCAGCGGCTCTAGCGGGGGATACAATGAGCAGTTCTTC. Its protein product is CASGSSGGYNEQFF.

This sequence joins TRBV6-6 and TRBJ2-1; D is possibly TRBD1 or TRBD2 (7 bases each). Deletions cut 6 bases from V and 7 bases from J, with 13 bases between. The CDR3 is made up of 13 amino acids. The germline V gene encodes CDR1 MNHNY and CDR2 SVGAGI (reference sequence). CDR3 coding DNA: TGTGCCAGCAGATACAGGGGAGGGAATGAGCAGTTCTTC. Its protein is CASRYRGGNEQFF.

V usage is TRBV10-2 and J usage is TRBJ2-1, with TRBD2 matching 14 bases. Germline V gene sequence: CDR1 WSHSY, CDR2 SAAADI. The CDR3 totals 18 residues. The junction had 11 bases not matched to a gene; V was cut back by 6 bases and J by 4 bases. Written as DNA, the CDR3 is TGCGCCAGCAGACGGACTAGCGGGAGGCTCGATCGGTACAATGAGCAGTTCTTC. It encodes CASRRTSGRLDRYNEQFF.

V usage is TRBV7-9 and J usage is TRBJ2-7, with 12 bases that match TRBD1. The CDR3 consists of 14 residues. J was trimmed by 5 bases and V by 8 bases; bases with no gene match: 7. Germline loops: CDR1 SEHNR, CDR2 FQNEAQ (reference sequence). The DNA of the CDR3 is TGTGCCAGCCGCTCCGGGACAGGGGGCGACGAGCAGTACTTC. Protein sequence: CASRSGTGGDEQYF.

The chain employs TRBV16 and TRBJ2-1, with TRBD1 as a possible D gene (7 bases). The germline gives CDR1 KGHSY, CDR2 FQNENV. CDR3 length: 16 amino acids. The V and J ends lost 4 bases and 7 bases respectively, with 20 bases between them. This CDR3 reads CASSPGGGAGRNEQFF. The CDR3, as DNA: TGTGCCAGCAGCCCCGGAGGGGGCGCGGGGAGGAATGAGCAGTTCTTC.

To note about this clone: At one of its ends the junction is not consistent with the germline gene, which may arise from a read error. This rearrangement joins TRBV27 to TRBJ2-7, with 7 bases that match TRBD1. CDR3 size: 15 residues. Germline V gene sequence: CDR1 MNHEY, CDR2 SMNVEV (reference sequence). In nucleotides, the CDR3 is TGTGCCAGCAGCCCGGTCGGGACAGCGGAAGGAAGACGAGTCTTC. Translated: CASSPVGTAEGRRVF.

The CDR3 reads CASSAIQGMPTNEKLFF. The CDR3 DNA is TGTGCCAGCAGTGCCATACAGGGGATGCCAACTAATGAAAAACTGTTTTTT. This sequence joins TRBV28 and TRBJ1-4; TRBD1 aligns across 7 bases. Germline V lookup: CDR1 MDHEN, CDR2 SYDVKM. This CDR3 has 17 amino acids. With V trimmed by 5 bases and J by 0 bases, 9 bases remained unmatched.

The chain combines TRBV10-3 with TRBJ2-2; 10 nucleotides match TRBD1. This CDR3 spans 14 amino acids. V lost 6 bases, J lost 3 bases, and 1 base stayed unmatched. The germline V gene encodes CDR1 ENHRY and CDR2 SYGVKD. The CDR3 DNA sequence: TGTGCCATCAGGGACAGGGGGGACACCGGGGAGCTGTTTTTT. Amino acids: CAIRDRGDTGELFF.

This clone was detected once. V and J are TRBV28 and TRBJ2-7; TRBD2 matches at 7 bases. The CDR3 runs 17 residues. Trimming at V came to 3 bases and at J to 0 bases, leaving 11 bases not matched to a gene. From germline, CDR1 is MDHEN and CDR2 SYDVKM. The CDR3 sequence: CASSFPLLAVSSYEQYF. CDR3 in DNA: TGTGCCAGCAGTTTCCCCCTTCTAGCGGTCAGCTCCTACGAGCAGTACTTC.

This chain connects TRBV9 to TRBJ2-3; 7 positions match TRBD2. Germline V gene data show CDR1 as SGDLS and CDR2 as YYNGEE. J lost 2 bases, V lost 6 bases, and 3 bases had no gene match. There are 13 residues in the CDR3. DNA for the CDR3: TGTGCCAGCAACCGGGAGGACACAGATACGCAGTATTTT. It encodes CASNREDTDTQYF. Filled out from reference TRBV9 and TRBJ2-3, the complete variable domain reads DSGVTQTPKHLITATGQRVTLRCSPRSGDLSVYWYQQSLDQGLQFLIQYYNGEERAKGNILERFSAQQFPDLHSELNLSSLELGDSALYFCASNREDTDTQYFGPGTRLTVL.